One sample yielded the 13 T cell receptor beta chains listed below, sequenced in a study of T cell repertoires in cytomegalovirus infection. TCRdb independently ran MiXCR on the reads; one entry per CDR3 protein. The sample includes hundreds of thousands of distinct CDR3 sequences, about 39% seen only once; the top ten take roughly two fifths. The antigens these receptors bind are not known. Sequenced material: cultured PBMCs, taken from culture after CMV antigen stimulation. The receptors here all came from a human donor in good health (CMV status not recorded). Some clones in this sample may be carry-over from other donors' samples.

This clonotype has only one observation. The junction departs from the called germline gene at one end, perhaps through a read error. This rearrangement joins TRBV7-2 to TRBJ1-1; 8 nucleotides line up with TRBD1. Germline loops: CDR1 SGHTA, CDR2 FQGNSA. The CDR3 length is 17 residues. The CDR3 loop reads CVSSLDSAGGPNTEAFF. The CDR3 nucleotides read TGTGTCAGCAGCTTAGATTCGGCAGGGGGCCCGAACACTGAAGCTTTCTTT.

In DNA, the CDR3 is TGTGCCAGCAGCCCGAGGGGCGGACTAGTTGGGAGTGAGCAGTTCTTC. Encoded protein: CASSPRGGLVGSEQFF. The rearrangement uses TRBV11-3 and TRBJ2-1; 7 bases line up with TRBD2. J was trimmed by 9 bases and V by 5 bases; bases with no gene match: 16. CDR3 length: 16 amino acids. CDR1 and CDR2 from the germline V gene are SGHNT and YENEEA.

This chain uses TRBV27 with TRBJ1-4, with D unresolved. Trimming cost V 3 bases and J 0 bases, with 5 bases left between them. The CDR3 sequence is 14 residues long. Germline assignment: CDR1 MNHEY and CDR2 SMNVEV (reference sequence). CDR3: CASSLQSTNEKLFF. As DNA, the CDR3 is TGTGCCAGCAGTTTGCAGTCAACTAATGAAAAACTGTTTTTT.

The chain employs TRBV19 and TRBJ2-7, with D perhaps TRBD1 (5 bases). The CDR3 covers 14 residues. Trimming stripped 5 bases from V and 2 bases from J, with 13 bases between. Germline CDR1 and CDR2: LNHDA and SQIVND (reference sequence). This CDR3 reads CASSRGHPTYEQYF. CDR3 DNA: TGTGCCAGTAGTCGAGGACACCCAACCTACGAGCAGTACTTC.

This sequence joins TRBV4-3 and TRBJ1-4, with a weak D call TRBD1 (5 bases). This CDR3 has 15 amino acids. The V end was cut by 3 bases, the J end by 2 bases, with 10 bases between. Looked up from germline, CDR1 is LGHNA and CDR2 is YSLEER. The CDR3 DNA follows: TGCGCCAGCAGCCAGCATCCAGGGACTAATGAAAAACTGTTTTTT. It translates to CASSQHPGTNEKLFF.

This clonotype was detected a few times. The chain uses TRBV6-2 or TRBV6-3 and TRBJ2-7, with a possible D match to TRBD1 (5 bases). The CDR3 contains 13 residues. The germline CDR1 and CDR2 sequences are MNHEY and SVGEGT. Trimming cost V 3 bases and J 3 bases, with 9 bases left between them. The CDR3 here is CASSYQGRYEQYF. Here the CDR3 DNA reads TGTGCCAGCAGTTATCAGGGTCGCTACGAGCAGTACTTC.

The genes are TRBV12-5 and TRBJ2-7; no reliable D call. V lost 8 bases to trimming and J lost 1 base, with 3 bases between them. From germline, CDR1 is LGHNT and CDR2 FRNRAP. The CDR3 length is 10 residues. The CDR3: CASMSYEQYF. The CDR3 bases are TGTGCTAGTATGTCCTACGAGCAGTACTTC.

This clonotype was picked up a small number of times. This chain connects TRBV7-9 to TRBJ1-2; possible D gene TRBD1, 5 bases. The length of the CDR3 is 16 residues. Germline CDR1 and CDR2: SEHNR and FQNEAQ (reference sequence). With 2 bases removed from V and 5 bases from J, the gap between germline ends came to 18 bases. As DNA, the CDR3 is TGTGCCAGCAGCTTATTCGGGGGGGGAAGGGAATATGGCTACACCTTC. Translating gives CASSLFGGGREYGYTF.

The chain combines TRBV10-3 with TRBJ2-7; 9 nucleotides line up with TRBD2. This CDR3 region has 15 residues. Germline CDR1 reads ENHRY; CDR2 reads SYGVKD. The V segment lost 3 bases and the J segment 4 bases; nucleotides outside the gene matches: 7. The CDR3 region has the DNA TGTGCCATCAGTGATCGGCGGGGGGGCGTTTACGAGCAGTACTTC. This sequence encodes CAISDRRGGVYEQYF.

There are many counts of this clonotype. The chain has TRBV7-2 and TRBJ1-1; TRBD1 matches at 10 bases. The germline V gene encodes CDR1 SGHTA and CDR2 FQGNSA. Trimming at V came to 4 bases and at J to 5 bases, leaving 4 bases not matched to a gene. The CDR3 runs 14 residues. As DNA, the CDR3 is TGTGCCAGCAGCTCCTGGACAGGGGGGACTGAAGCTTTCTTT. This codes for CASSSWTGGTEAFF. Full variable domain (missing parts from reference TRBV7-2 and TRBJ1-1): GAGVSQSPSNKVTEKGKDVELRCDPISGHTALYWYRQSLGQGLEFLIYFQGNSAPDKSGLPSDRFSAERTGGSVSTLTIQRTQQEDSAVYLCASSSWTGGTEAFFGQGTRLTVV.

The chain combines TRBV7-2 with TRBJ2-7; TRBD1 agrees at 7 bases. CDR1 is SGHTA, CDR2 FQGNSA, per germline. The trim removed 4 bases at V and 5 bases at J, leaving 8 bases unmatched. This CDR3 region has 14 residues. CDR3 sequence (DNA): TGTGCCAGCAGCTCCACAGGGGCAAGGAACGAGCAGTACTTC. The encoded protein is CASSSTGARNEQYF.

The chain has TRBV30 and TRBJ2-3; TRBD1 might be the D (6 bases). Trimming left V 3 bases short and J 5 bases short, with 21 bases between. CDR1 is GTSNPN, CDR2 SVGIG, per germline (reference sequence). This CDR3 contains 16 residues. CDR3 amino acids: CAWSLAWGRGGDTQYF. As DNA, the CDR3 is TGTGCCTGGAGCCTTGCTTGGGGGCGCGGTGGAGATACGCAGTATTTT.

The chain carries TRBV12-3 or TRBV12-4 and TRBJ2-5; the D gene is possibly TRBD1 (6 bases). Trimming pared 6 bases from V and 1 base from J, leaving 15 bases between. This CDR3 has 15 residues. The CDR3 sequence is CASRPRDKIQETQYF. The CDR3 region has the DNA TGTGCCAGCAGGCCGAGGGACAAAATCCAAGAGACCCAGTACTTC.